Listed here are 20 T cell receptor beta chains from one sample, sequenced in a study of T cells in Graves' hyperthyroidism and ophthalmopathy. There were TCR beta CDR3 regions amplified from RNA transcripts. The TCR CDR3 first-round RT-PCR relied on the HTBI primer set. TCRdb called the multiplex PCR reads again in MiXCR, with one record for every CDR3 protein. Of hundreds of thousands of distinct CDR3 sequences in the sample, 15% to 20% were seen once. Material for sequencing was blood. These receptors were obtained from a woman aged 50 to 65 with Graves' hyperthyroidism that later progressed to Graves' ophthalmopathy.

This chain's CDR3 is CASSLGRGPTYEQYF. CDR3 sequence (DNA): TGTGCCAGCAGTTTAGGAAGGGGACCAACCTACGAGCAGTACTTC. The V and J genes are TRBV27 and TRBJ2-7; the D gene could be TRBD1 or TRBD2 (5 bases each). V was trimmed by 2 bases and J by 2 bases, leaving 13 bases between them. Germline V gene data show CDR1 as MNHEY and CDR2 as SMNVEV (reference sequence). The CDR3 consists of 15 residues.

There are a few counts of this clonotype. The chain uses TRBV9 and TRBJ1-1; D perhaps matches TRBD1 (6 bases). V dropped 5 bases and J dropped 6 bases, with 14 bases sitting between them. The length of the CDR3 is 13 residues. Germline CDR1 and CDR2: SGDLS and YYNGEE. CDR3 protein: CASRGGAGAEAFF. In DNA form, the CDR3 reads TGTGCCAGCAGAGGGGGGGCAGGGGCTGAAGCTTTCTTT.

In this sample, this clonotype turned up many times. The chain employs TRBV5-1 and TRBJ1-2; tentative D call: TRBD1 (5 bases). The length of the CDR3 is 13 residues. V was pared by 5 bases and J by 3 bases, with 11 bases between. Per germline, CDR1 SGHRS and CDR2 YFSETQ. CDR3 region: CASRSGTDYGYTF. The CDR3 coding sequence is TGCGCCAGCAGGTCAGGGACCGACTATGGCTACACCTTC.

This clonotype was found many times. CDR3 sequence: CASSYEGWPYEQYF. The CDR3 DNA reads TGTGCCAGCAGTTACGAGGGGTGGCCCTACGAGCAGTACTTC. V usage is TRBV6-2 or TRBV6-3 and J usage is TRBJ2-7; the D call may be TRBD1 or TRBD2 (5 bases each). Trimming left V 2 bases short and J 2 bases short, with 10 bases between. Germline V gene sequence: CDR1 MNHEY, CDR2 SVGEGT. The CDR3 loop spans 14 amino acids.

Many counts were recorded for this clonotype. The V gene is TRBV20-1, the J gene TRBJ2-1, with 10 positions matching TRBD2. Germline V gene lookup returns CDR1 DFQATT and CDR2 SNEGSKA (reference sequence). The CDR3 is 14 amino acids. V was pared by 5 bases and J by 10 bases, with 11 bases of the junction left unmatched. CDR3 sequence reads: CSAYPGTSELEQFF. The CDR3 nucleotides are TGCAGTGCTTACCCCGGGACTAGCGAATTAGAGCAGTTCTTC.

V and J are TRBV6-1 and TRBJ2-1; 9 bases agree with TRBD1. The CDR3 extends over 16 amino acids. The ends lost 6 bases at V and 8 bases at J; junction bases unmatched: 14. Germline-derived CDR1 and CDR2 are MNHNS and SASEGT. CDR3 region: CASSDLPGQGWDEQFF. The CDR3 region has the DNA TGTGCCAGCAGCGACCTTCCTGGACAGGGGTGGGATGAGCAGTTCTTC.

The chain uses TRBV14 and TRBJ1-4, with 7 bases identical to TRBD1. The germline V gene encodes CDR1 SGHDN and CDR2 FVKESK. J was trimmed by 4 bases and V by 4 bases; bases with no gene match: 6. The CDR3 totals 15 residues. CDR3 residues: CASSLPGQLNEKLFF. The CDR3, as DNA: TGTGCCAGCAGCCTCCCGGGACAGCTTAATGAAAAACTGTTTTTT.

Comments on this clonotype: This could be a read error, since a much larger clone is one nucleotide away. The CDR3 DNA sequence: TGCGCCAGCAGCTTGGGAGTTTCGGACACTGAAGCTTCCTTT. It translates to CASSLGVSDTEASF. This chain links TRBV5-1 with TRBJ1-1; TRBD1 is a possible D gene (5 bases). The CDR3 has 14 residues. The V gene's germline CDR1 is SGHRS and CDR2 YFSETQ.

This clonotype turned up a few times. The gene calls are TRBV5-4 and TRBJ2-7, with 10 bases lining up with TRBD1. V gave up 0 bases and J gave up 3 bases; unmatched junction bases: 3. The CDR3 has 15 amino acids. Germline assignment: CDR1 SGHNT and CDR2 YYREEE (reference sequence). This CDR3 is CASSLAGQGFYEQYF. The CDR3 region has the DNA TGTGCCAGCAGCTTGGCGGGACAGGGGTTCTACGAGCAGTACTTC.

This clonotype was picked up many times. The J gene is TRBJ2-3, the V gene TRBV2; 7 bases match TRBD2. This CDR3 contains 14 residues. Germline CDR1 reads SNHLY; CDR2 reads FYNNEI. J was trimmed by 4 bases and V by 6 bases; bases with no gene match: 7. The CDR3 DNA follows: TGTGCCAGCAGCAGGACTAGTCGGGCAGATACGCAGTATTTT. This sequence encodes CASSRTSRADTQYF.

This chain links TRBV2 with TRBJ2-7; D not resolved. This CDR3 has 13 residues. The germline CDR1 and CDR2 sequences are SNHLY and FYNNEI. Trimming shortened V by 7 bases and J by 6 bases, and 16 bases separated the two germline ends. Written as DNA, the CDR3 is TGTGCCAGCACGCGGACCGCGTTCGGCGAGCAGTACTTC. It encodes CASTRTAFGEQYF. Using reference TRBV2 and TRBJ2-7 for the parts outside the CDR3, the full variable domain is EPEVTQTPSHQVTQMGQEVILRCVPISNHLYFYWYRQILGQKVEFLVSFYNNEISEKSEIFDDQFSVERPDGSNFTLKIRSTKLEDSAMYFCASTRTAFGEQYFGPGTRLTVT.

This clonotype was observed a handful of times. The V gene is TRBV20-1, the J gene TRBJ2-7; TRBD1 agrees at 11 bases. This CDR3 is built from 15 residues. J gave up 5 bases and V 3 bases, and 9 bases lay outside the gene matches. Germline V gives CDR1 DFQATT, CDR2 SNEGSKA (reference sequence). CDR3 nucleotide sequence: TGCAGTGCTAGGGAGCGGGACAGGGGGTTCCACGAGCAGTACTTC. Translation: CSARERDRGFHEQYF.

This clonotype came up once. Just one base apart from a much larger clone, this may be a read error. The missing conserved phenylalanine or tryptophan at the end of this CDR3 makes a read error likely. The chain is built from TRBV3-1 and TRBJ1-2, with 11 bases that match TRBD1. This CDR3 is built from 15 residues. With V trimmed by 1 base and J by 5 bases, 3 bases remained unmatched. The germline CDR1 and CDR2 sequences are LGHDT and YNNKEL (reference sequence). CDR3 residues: CASSQGTGGLYGYTL. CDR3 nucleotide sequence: TGTGCCAGCAGCCAAGGGACAGGGGGCTTGTATGGCTACACCCTC.

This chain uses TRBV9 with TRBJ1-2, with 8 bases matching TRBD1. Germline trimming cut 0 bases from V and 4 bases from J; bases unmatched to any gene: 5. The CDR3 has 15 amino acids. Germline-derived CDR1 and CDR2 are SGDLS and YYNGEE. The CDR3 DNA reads TGTGCCAGCAGCGTAGTAGGACAGGGATTCTATGGCTACACCTTC. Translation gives CASSVVGQGFYGYTF.

The CDR3 region has the DNA TGTGCCAGCAGCCTCCCCGAGTCACCCCTCCACTTT. This sequence encodes CASSLPESPLHF. This sequence joins TRBV6-1 and TRBJ1-6; D ambiguous. CDR3 length: 12 amino acids. Trimming removed 6 bases at V and 10 bases at J, with 10 bases between. The germline CDR1 and CDR2 sequences are MNHNS and SASEGT.

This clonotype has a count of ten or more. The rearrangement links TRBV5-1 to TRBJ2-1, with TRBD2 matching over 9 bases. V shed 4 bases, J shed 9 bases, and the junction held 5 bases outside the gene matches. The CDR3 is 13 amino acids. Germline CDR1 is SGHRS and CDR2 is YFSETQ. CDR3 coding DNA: TGCGCCAGCAGCGCAAGCGGGGGGCTTGAGCAGTTCTTC. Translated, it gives CASSASGGLEQFF.

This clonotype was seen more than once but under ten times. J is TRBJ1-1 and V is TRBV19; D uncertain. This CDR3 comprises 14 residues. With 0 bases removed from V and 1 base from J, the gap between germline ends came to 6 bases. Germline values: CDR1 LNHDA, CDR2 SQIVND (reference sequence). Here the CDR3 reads CASSIDRRNTEAFF. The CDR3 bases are TGTGCCAGTAGTATAGATCGCCGGAACACTGAAGCTTTCTTT. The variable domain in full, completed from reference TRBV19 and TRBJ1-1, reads DGGITQSPKYLFRKEGQNVTLSCEQNLNHDAMYWYRQDPGQGLRLIYYSQIVNDFQKGDIAEGYSVSREKKESFPLTVTSAQKNPTAFYLCASSIDRRNTEAFFGQGTRLTVV.

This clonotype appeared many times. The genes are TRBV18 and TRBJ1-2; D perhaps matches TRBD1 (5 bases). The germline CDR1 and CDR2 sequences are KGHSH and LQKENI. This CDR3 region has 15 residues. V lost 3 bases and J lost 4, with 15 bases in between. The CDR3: CASSPSREGSYGYTF. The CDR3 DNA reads TGTGCCAGCTCACCCTCGAGGGAGGGGAGCTATGGCTACACCTTC.

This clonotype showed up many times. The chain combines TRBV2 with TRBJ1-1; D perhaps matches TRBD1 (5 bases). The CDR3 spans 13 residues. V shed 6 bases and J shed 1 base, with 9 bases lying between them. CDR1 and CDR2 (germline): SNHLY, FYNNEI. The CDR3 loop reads CASRRQRNTEAFF. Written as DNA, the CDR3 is TGTGCCAGCAGAAGACAGAGGAACACTGAAGCTTTCTTT.

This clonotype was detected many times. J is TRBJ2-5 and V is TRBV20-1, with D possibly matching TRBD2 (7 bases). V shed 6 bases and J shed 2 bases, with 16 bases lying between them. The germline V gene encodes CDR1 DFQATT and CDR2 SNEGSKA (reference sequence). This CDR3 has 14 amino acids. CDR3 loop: CSARRRGAQETQYF. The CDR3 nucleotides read TGCAGTGCCAGGCGTCGGGGGGCTCAAGAGACCCAGTACTTC.